This T cell receptor beta chain was observed in a study of cytomegalovirus exposure and HLA in healthy donors. Study-level points and caveats: What a later analysis showed was that several of the most significant clusters appeared linked to common viral pathogens. Later work found that TCR association rates differed between HLA loci; DRB1 had the most and HLA-C the fewest. The productive fraction for most TCR beta V segments was about 87% or about 30% in an earlier analysis. Associated with cytomegalovirus, according to the listing, were 170 or so TCR beta chains.

PCR employed 60 Vbeta and 13 Jbeta primers. Produced via immunoSEQ multiplex PCR; TCRdb's table is partial and in-frame only. The table lists some 120,000 clones, around a tenth of them singletons. Comment on this clone: Its specificity is unknown.

This TCR came from a young man in good health and CMV-seronegative. The sequenced sample consisted of PBMCs.

The DNA of the CDR3 is TGTGCCTGGAGTCCCCTGAGCGGGCAAGGGGATGAGCAGTTCTTC. Translated: CAWSPLSGQGDEQFF. The chain is built from TRBV30 and TRBJ2-1, with D possibly TRBD2 on 6 matching bases. V lost 2 bases and J lost 8, with 19 bases in between. The CDR3 runs 15 residues. CDR1 is GTSNPN and CDR2 is SVGIG in the germline V gene (reference sequence).